Listed below are T cell receptor beta chains from one sample, sequenced in a study of cytomegalovirus exposure and HLA in healthy donors. TCRdb's copy holds only in-frame clones and misses some; the assay was immunoSEQ multiplex PCR. The data hold some 120,000 clones, with 77% observed a single time. The material sequenced was PBMCs. The receptors come from a human donor in good health. The CDR3 runs from the conserved cysteine through the conserved F or W. The D gene is left open where the match is weak. Where a row states a size, it is once, few, many or the class of an expanded clone; other rows omit it.

v_gene	abundance	j_gene	d_gene	CDR3nt	CDR3aa
TRBV7-9	few	TRBJ2-3	-	TGTGCCAGCAGCTCCGCGGGGCGGGATACGCAGTATTTT	CASSSAGRDTQYF
TRBV5-6	-	TRBJ2-5	-	TGTGCCAGCCGGGATGGAGAGACCCAGTACTTC	CASRDGETQYF
TRBV7-8	-	TRBJ1-1	-	TGTGCCACCCTTCGGGGAGGAAGGAACACTGAAGCTTTCTTT	CATLRGGRNTEAFF
TRBV29-1	-	TRBJ2-7	TRBD1	TGCAGCGTTGAGAGGGACAGGGGGGTCCAGGAGCAGTACTTC	CSVERDRGVQEQYF
TRBV25-1	once	TRBJ1-5	-	TGTGCCAGCAGTTTCGGGGTAAATCAGCCCCAGCATTTT	CASSFGVNQPQHF
TRBV5-1	-	TRBJ2-5	-	TGCGCCAGCAGCTTCTCCGGAGGGCCAGAGACCCAGTACTTC	CASSFSGGPETQYF
TRBV5-6	-	TRBJ2-7	-	TGTGCCAGCAGCTTTCGACAGGAGCAGTACTTC	CASSFRQEQYF
TRBV6-5	-	TRBJ1-1	-	TGTGCCAGCAGTTACGCGGCCACTGAAGCTTTCTTT	CASSYAATEAFF
TRBV15	-	TRBJ1-1	-	TGTGCCACCAGCAGAGGGGCAGGGTTTCCTGAAGCTTTCTTT	CATSRGAGFPEAFF
TRBV9	-	TRBJ2-1	TRBD1	TGTGCCAGCAGCCCTTGGACAGGGGACAATGAGCAGTTCTTC	CASSPWTGDNEQFF
TRBV6-6	-	TRBJ1-6	-	TGTGCCAGCAGTTTAGAGGGCTCCTATAATTCACCCCTCCACTTT	CASSLEGSYNSPLHF
TRBV6-8	few	TRBJ1-1	-	TGTGCCAGCAGACAGAAAGGGGGAATGAACACTGAAGCTTTCTTT	CASRQKGGMNTEAFF
TRBV6-1	once	TRBJ1-1	-	TGTGCCAGCAGTGCGTATCAGGCGAACACTGAAGCTTTCTTT	CASSAYQANTEAFF
TRBV13	-	TRBJ1-1	TRBD1	TGTGCCAGCAGCCCGGGACAGGGGGGCACTGAAGCTTTCTTT	CASSPGQGGTEAFF
TRBV5-1	-	TRBJ2-2	-	TGCGCCAGCAGACCGGAGGCCGGGGAGCTGTTTTTT	CASRPEAGELFF
TRBV5-3	-	TRBJ2-2	TRBD1	TGTGCCAGAAGCTTGGACAGGGGGCAGGTCGGGGAGCTGTTTTTT	CARSLDRGQVGELFF
TRBV7-7	few	TRBJ2-5	TRBD2	TGTGCTAGCAGCTCGGGGACTAGCGTAGAGACCCAGTACTTC	CASSSGTSVETQYF